What follows is one TCR beta chain and its context. Its antigen is undetermined. This sample stems from a study of T cell clones after liver transplantation. Study-level information: Immunosuppression withdrawal was tried within 2 years after liver transplantation in this trial. Regarding the study as a whole: Low donor cell numbers restricted donor-reactive repertoire measurement in a couple of subjects.

This CDR3 spans 14 amino acids. Losses at the gene ends were 1 base for V and 2 bases for J; bases not matched to a gene: 3. Germline V lookup: CDR1 GTSNPN, CDR2 SVGIG (reference sequence). Libraries were prepared by immunoSEQ multiplex PCR; TCRdb keeps only in-frame clonotypes and omits some of them. The sample lists over 90,000 clones; around 84% were seen once. The TCR sequence derives from a human patient who received a liver transplant. Some T cells here may be from the graft donor. The specimen was CD4+ T cells from blood, collected about 50 months after liver transplant. The chain uses TRBV30 and TRBJ2-3; TRBD1 agrees at 7 bases. CDR3 sequence: CAWSGGQYTDTQYF. Here the CDR3 DNA reads TGTGCCTGGAGTGGGGGACAGTACACAGATACGCAGTATTTT.